These 3 T cell receptor beta chains were sequenced from one sample in a study of beta chain features in type 1 diabetes. Investigators reverse transcribed all isolated RNA, so they sequenced expressed TCRB transcripts. The repertoire was sequenced with immunoSEQ multiplex PCR; TCRdb's copy has only in-frame clones and lacks some. The sample carries about 900,000 clones, roughly 17% recorded once. Sequenced input: naive CD4+ T cells from blood. These receptors all stem from a woman aged 18-30 years in good health.

This clone was observed a few times. V and J are TRBV20-1 and TRBJ2-1, with D hard to call. V lost 3 bases, J lost 12 bases, and 9 bases lay in between. The germline CDR1 and CDR2 sequences are DFQATT and SNEGSKA (reference sequence). There are 10 residues in the CDR3. CDR3 in DNA: TGCAGTGCTAGTGGGCGAGGGCAGTTCTTC. Residues: CSASGRGQFF.

The rearrangement uses TRBV11-2 and TRBJ2-5; D gene uncertain. From germline, CDR1 is SGHAT and CDR2 FQNNGV. CDR3 length: 16 amino acids. V lost 1 base to trimming and J lost 5 bases, with 17 bases between them. CDR3 residues: CASSLVRSSLWETQYF. The CDR3 coding sequence is TGTGCCAGCAGCTTAGTTCGTAGCAGTTTGTGGGAGACCCAGTACTTC.

The chain links TRBV7-3 to TRBJ1-1; 7 bases fit TRBD1. Germline V gene lookup returns CDR1 SGHTA and CDR2 FQGTGA. V dropped 4 bases and J dropped 5; count of bases not matched to a gene: 19. The CDR3 has 18 amino acids. The CDR3 DNA sequence: TGTGCCAGCAGCTCGCTAAAAATCCGACAGGGAGGTGATACTGAAGCTTTCTTT. It yields the protein CASSSLKIRQGGDTEAFF.